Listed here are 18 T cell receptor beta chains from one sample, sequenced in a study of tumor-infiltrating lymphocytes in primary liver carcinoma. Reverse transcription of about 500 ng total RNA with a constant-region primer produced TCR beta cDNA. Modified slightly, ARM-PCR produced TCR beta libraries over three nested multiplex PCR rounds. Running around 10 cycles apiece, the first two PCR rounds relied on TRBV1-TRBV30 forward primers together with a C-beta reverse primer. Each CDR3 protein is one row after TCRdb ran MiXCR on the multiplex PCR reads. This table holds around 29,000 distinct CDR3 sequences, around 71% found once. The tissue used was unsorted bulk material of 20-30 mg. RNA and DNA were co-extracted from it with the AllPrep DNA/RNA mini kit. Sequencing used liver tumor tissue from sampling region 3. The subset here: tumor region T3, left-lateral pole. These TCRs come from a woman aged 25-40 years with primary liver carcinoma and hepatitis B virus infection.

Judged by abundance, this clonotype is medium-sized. CDR3 nucleotide sequence: TGTGCCAGCAACGCGCAACAGGGACAAGAGACCCAGTACTTC. It codes for CASNAQQGQETQYF. The V gene is TRBV7-9, the J gene TRBJ2-5, with TRBD1 as a possible D gene (6 bases). The V end lost 7 bases, the J end lost 2 bases, and 14 bases lay between the germline ends. Germline V gene sequence: CDR1 SEHNR, CDR2 FQNEAQ (reference sequence). This CDR3 spans 14 amino acids.

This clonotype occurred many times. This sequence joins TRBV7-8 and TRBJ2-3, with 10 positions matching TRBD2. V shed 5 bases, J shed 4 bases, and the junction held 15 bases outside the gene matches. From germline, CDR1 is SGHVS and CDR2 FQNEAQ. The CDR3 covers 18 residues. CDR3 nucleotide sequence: TGTGCCAGCAGCCCCCCGCGGGGGAGCGGGAGGGCCTCAGATACGCAGTATTTT. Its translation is CASSPPRGSGRASDTQYF. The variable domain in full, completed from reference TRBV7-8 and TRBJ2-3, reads GAGVSQSPRYKVAKRGQDVALRCDPISGHVSLFWYQQALGQGPEFLTYFQNEAQLDKSGLPSDRFFAERPEGSVSTLKIQRTQQEDSAVYLCASSPPRGSGRASDTQYFGPGTRLTVL.

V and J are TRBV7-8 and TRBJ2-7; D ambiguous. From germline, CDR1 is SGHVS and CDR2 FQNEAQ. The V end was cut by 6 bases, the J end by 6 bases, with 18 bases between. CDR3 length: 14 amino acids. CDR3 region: CASRALLLSPEQYF. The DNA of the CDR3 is TGTGCCAGCAGAGCCCTCCTATTGTCCCCCGAGCAGTACTTC.

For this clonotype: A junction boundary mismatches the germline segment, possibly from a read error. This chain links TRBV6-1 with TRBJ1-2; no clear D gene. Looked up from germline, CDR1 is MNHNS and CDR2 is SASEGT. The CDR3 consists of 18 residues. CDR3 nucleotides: TGTGCCAGCAATGAACGGTTCCCGGTCCTTAGACCTAACTATGGCTACACCTTC. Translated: CASNERFPVLRPNYGYTF.

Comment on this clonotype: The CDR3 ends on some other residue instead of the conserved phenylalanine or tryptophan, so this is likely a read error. CDR3 loop: CASSSFRLAGEDTGELFI. CDR3 sequence (DNA): TGTGCCAGCAGCTCCTTTAGGCTAGCGGGAGAGGACACCGGGGAACTGTTTATT. This chain joins TRBV7-8 and TRBJ2-2, with TRBD2 identical over 10 bases. CDR3 length: 18 amino acids. From germline, CDR1 is SGHVS and CDR2 FQNEAQ.

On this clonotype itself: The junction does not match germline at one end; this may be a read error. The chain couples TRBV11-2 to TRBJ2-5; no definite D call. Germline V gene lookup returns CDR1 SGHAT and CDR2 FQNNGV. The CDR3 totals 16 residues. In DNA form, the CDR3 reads TGTACCAGCAGCCAACCTTGGGAAGCGTACCAAGGGACCCAGTACTTC. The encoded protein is CTSSQPWEAYQGTQYF.

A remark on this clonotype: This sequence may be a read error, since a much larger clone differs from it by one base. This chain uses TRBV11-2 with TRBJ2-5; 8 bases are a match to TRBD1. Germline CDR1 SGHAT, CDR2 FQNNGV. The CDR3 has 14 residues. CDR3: CVSSSGQGQETQCF. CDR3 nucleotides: TGTGTCAGCAGCTCCGGACAGGGCCAAGAGACCCAGTGCTTC.

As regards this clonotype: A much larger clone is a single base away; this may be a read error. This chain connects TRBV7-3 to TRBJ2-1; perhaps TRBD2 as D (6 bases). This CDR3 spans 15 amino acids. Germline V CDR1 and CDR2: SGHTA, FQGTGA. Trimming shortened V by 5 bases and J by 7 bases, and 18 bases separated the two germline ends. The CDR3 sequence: CASSAGTCLRNEQFF. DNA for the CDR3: TGTGCCAGCAGCGCCGGGACTTGTTTGCGAAATGAGCAGTTCTTC.

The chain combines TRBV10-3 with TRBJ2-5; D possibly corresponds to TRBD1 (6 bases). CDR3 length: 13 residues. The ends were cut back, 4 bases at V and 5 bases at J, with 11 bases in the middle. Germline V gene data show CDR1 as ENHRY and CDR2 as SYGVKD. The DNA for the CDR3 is TGTGCCATCAGTGGGGCTACAGGGGAGACCCAGTACTTC. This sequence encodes CAISGATGETQYF.

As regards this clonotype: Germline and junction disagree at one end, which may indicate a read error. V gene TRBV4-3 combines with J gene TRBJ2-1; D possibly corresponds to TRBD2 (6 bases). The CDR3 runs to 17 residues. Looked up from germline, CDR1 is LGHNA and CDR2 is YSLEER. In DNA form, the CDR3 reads TGCGCCAGCAACCCGAATGGCGGGCTAGCGAGAGGAAGTGAGCGGTTCTTC. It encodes CASNPNGGLARGSERFF.

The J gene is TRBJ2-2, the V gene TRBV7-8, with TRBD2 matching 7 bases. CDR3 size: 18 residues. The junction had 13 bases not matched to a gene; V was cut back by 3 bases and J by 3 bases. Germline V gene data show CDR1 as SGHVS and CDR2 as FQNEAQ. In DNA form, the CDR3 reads TGTGCCAGCAGCTTCTTTAGATTGGCGGGAGAGGACACCGGGGAGCTGTTTTTT. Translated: CASSFFRLAGEDTGELFF.

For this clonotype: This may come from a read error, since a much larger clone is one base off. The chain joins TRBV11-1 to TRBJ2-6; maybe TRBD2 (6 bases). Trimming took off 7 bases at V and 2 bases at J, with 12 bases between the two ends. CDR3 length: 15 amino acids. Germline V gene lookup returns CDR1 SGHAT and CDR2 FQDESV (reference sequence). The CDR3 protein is CASNPSGAGANVLTF. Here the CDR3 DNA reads TGTGCCAGCAACCCCTCGGGGGCTGGGGCCAACGTCCTGACTTTC.

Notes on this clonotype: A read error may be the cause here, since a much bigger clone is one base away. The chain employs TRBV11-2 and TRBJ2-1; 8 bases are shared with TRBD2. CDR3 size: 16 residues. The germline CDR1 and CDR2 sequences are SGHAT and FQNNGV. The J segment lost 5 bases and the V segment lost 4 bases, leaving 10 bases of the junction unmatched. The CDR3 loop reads CASSSGTLAENNEQFF. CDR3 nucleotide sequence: TGTGCCAGCAGCTCGGGAACACTAGCGGAAAACAATGAGCAGTTCTTC.

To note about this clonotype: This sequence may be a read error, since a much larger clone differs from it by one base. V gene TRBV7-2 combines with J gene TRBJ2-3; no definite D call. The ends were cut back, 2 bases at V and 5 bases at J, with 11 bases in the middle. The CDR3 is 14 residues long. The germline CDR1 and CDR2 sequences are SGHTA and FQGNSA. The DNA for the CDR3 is TGTACCAGCAGCTTATCAGGACGGATAGATACGCAGTATTTT. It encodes CTSSLSGRIDTQYF.

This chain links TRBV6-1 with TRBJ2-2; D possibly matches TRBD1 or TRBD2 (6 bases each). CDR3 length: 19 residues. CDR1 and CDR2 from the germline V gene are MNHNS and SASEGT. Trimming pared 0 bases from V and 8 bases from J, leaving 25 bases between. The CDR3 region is CASSEALPGGAAKTGELFF. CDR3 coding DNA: TGTGCCAGCAGTGAAGCCCTTCCCGGGGGCGCCGCGAAAACAGGGGAGCTGTTTTTT.

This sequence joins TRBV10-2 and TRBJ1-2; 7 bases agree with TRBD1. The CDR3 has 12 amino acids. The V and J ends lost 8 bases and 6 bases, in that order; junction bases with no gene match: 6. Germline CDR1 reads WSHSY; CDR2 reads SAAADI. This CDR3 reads CASHRDSHGYTF. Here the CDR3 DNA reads TGCGCCAGCCATAGGGACAGCCATGGCTACACCTTC.

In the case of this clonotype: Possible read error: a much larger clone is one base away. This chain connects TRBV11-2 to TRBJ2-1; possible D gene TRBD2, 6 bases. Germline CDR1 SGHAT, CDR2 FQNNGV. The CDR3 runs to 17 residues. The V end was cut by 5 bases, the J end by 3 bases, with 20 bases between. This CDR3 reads CASSPRLRRESYNEQFF. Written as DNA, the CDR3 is TGTGCCAGCAGCCCCCGACTGAGGAGGGAGAGCTACAATGAGCAGTTCTTC.

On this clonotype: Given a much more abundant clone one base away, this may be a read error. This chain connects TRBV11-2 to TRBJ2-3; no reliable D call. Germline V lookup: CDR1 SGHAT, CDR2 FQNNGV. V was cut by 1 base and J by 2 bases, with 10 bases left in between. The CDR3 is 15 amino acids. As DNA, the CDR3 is TGTGCCAGCAGCTTAGTGGTACGCCACACAGATACGCAGTATTTT. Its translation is CASSLVVRHTDTQYF.